This T cell receptor (beta chain) was retrieved from a study of tumor-infiltrating lymphocytes in primary liver carcinoma. This clonotype was observed at least ten times. What it binds is unknown. RNA isolated from unsorted whole blood supplied the blood RNA, with germline DNA also extracted. Presurgery, about 4 milliliters of peripheral blood were collected. Study conclusions and caveats: Overlap in tumor-adjacent and tumor-blood pairs fell below that of tumor region pairs. Against blood, tumors held a significantly higher top-250-clone fraction (p = 0.039).

Priming with a constant-region primer yielded TCR beta cDNA from around 0.45 ug total RNA. Libraries for TCR beta were built through three nested multiplex PCR rounds, which together made up a slightly modified ARM-PCR procedure. PCR rounds one and two used TRBV1-TRBV30 forward primers with a C-beta reverse primer for approximately 10 cycles each. TCRdb reanalysed the multiplex PCR reads using MiXCR and keeps one entry per CDR3 protein. In the table there are about 210,000 distinct CDR3 sequences, around 60% of which are singletons. The CDR3 sequence is 16 residues long. Germline V gene sequence: CDR1 SGHNT, CDR2 YENEEA. The ends were cut back, 5 bases at V and 1 base at J, with 14 bases in the middle.

This TCR was recovered from a woman aged 60-75 years with primary liver carcinoma and hepatitis B virus infection. This chain links TRBV11-3 with TRBJ2-2; no clear D gene. Sequencing used peripheral blood. CDR3 region: CASSPLRRMNTGELFF. CDR3 sequence (DNA): TGTGCCAGCAGCCCCCTGAGACGAATGAACACCGGGGAGCTGTTTTTT.